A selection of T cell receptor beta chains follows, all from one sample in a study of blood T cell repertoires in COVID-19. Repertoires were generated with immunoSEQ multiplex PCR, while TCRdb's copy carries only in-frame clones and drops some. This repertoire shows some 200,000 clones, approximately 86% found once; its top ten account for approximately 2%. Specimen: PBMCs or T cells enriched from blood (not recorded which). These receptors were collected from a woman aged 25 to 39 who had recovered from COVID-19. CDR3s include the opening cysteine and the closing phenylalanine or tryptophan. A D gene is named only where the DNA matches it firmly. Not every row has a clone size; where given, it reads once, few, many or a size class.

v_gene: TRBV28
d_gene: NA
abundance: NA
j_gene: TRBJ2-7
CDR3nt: TGTGCCAGCAGTTTAGTCCGGACAGGACTATCCTACGAGCAGTACTTC
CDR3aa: CASSLVRTGLSYEQYF

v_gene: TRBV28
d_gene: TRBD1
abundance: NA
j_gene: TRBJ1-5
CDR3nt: TGTGCCAGCAGGCCACGGACGGGGACAGGGGGGCTACACAGCAATCAGCCCCAGCATTTT
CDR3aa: CASRPRTGTGGLHSNQPQHF

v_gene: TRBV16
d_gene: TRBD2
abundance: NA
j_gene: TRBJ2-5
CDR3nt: TGTGCCAGCAGCCGGGGTAGCGGGGGGACGAAGACCCAGTACTTC
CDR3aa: CASSRGSGGTKTQYF

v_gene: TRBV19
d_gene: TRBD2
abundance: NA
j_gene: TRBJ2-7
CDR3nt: TGTGCCAGTAGCGAGAGCGGGAGCTCCTTCTACGAGCAGTACTTC
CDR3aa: CASSESGSSFYEQYF

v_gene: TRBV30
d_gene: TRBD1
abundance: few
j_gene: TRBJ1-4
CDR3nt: TGTGCCTGGAGTTCCACCCCCATCGACAGGGGGCAGGGTGAAAAACTGTTTTTT
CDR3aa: CAWSSTPIDRGQGEKLFF

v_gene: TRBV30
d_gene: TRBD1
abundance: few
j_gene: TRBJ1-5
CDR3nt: TGTGCCTGGAGCCATTTTTTACAGGGGTATGGCAATCAGCCCCAGCATTTT
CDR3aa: CAWSHFLQGYGNQPQHF

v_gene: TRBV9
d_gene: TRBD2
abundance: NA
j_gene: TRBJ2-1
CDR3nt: TGTGCCAGCAGCGTAGAACTTAGCGGGGGGGCGGCTAATGAGCAGTTCTTC
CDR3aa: CASSVELSGGAANEQFF

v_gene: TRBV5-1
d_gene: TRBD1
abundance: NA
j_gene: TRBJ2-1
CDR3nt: TGCGCCAGCAGCCTAAACAGGGGGCAGGGTGAGCAGTTCTTC
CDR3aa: CASSLNRGQGEQFF

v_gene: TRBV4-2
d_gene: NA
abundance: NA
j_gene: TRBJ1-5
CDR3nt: TGTGCCAGCAGCCAAGATCGCCGGGGTCAGCCCCAGCATTTT
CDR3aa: CASSQDRRGQPQHF

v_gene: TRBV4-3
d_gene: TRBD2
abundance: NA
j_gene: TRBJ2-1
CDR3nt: TGCGCCAGCAGCCAATTTACCGGGACTAGCGGCCCCTACAATGAGCAGTTCTTC
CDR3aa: CASSQFTGTSGPYNEQFF

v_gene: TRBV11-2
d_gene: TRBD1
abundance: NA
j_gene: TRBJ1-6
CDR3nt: TGTGCCAGCAGCTCAAGGGGGCACTCACCCCTCCACTTT
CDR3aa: CASSSRGHSPLHF

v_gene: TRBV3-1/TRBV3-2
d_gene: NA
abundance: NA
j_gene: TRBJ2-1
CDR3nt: TGTGCCAGCAGCCAGATTCGGTTTTTTCAGTTCTTC
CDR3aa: CASSQIRFFQFF

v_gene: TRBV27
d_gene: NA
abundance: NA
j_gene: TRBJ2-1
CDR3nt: TGTGCCAGCACCAGGGGGGACTCCTACAATGAGCAGTTCTTC
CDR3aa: CASTRGDSYNEQFF

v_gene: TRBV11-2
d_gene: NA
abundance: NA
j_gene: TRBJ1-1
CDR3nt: TGTGCCAGCAGCTTACGGTTGAACACTGAAGCTTTCTTT
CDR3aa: CASSLRLNTEAFF

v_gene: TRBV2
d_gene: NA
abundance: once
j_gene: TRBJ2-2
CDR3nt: TGTGCCAGCAAGGGCAGGGTGAACACCGGGGAGCTGTTTTTT
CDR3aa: CASKGRVNTGELFF

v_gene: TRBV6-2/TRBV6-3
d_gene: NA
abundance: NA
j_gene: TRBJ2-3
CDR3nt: TGTGCCAGCAGTTGGACCGACAGGCGCGGCACAGATACGCAGTATTTT
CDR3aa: CASSWTDRRGTDTQYF

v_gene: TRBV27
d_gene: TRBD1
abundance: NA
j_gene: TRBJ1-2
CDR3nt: TGTGCCAGCAGGCTAGGGACAGGGGTCGGCTACACCTTC
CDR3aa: CASRLGTGVGYTF

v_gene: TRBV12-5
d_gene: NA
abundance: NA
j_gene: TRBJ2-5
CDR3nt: TGTGCTAGTGGCCCCATGGTTCTCGGGACCCAGTACTTC
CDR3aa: CASGPMVLGTQYF

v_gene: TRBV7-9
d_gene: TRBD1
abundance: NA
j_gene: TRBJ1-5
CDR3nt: TGTGCCAGCAGCACCTCCGGGACAGGGAGTCAGCCCCAGCATTTT
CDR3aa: CASSTSGTGSQPQHF

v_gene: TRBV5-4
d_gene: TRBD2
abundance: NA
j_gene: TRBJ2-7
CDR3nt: TGTGCCAGCAGCGTGACTAGCGGGAGTAGGTACGAGCAGTACTTC
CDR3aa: CASSVTSGSRYEQYF

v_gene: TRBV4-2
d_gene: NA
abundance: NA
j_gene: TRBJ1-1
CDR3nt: TGTGCCAGCAGCCAAGGGTGGGGGCTCACTGAAGCTTTCTTT
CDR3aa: CASSQGWGLTEAFF

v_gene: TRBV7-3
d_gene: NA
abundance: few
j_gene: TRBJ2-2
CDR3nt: TGTGCCAGCAGCTTCAGGGGACCCGGGGAGCTGTTTTTT
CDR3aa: CASSFRGPGELFF

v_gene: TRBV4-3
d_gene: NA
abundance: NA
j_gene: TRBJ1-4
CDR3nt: TGCGCCAGCAGCCAAGATCGACAATCGAATGAAAAACTGTTTTTT
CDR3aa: CASSQDRQSNEKLFF

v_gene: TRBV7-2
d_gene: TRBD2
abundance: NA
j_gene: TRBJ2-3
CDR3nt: TGTGCCAGCAGGAACGCGGGGGGGCGAGATACGCAGTATTTT
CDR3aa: CASRNAGGRDTQYF

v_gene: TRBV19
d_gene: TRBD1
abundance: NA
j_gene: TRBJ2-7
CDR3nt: TGTGCCAGTAGTATTAAGGGACAGGGGGACTACGAGCAGTACTTC
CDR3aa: CASSIKGQGDYEQYF

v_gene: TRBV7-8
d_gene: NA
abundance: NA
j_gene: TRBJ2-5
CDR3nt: TGTGCCAGCAGCTTAGTGGCGGCACAAGAGACCCAGTACTTC
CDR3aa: CASSLVAAQETQYF

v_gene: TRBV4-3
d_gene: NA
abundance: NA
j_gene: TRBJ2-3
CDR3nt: TGCGCCAGCAGCCTTCTACAGCCAGGTTCTGGCACAGATACGCAGTATTTT
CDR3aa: CASSLLQPGSGTDTQYF

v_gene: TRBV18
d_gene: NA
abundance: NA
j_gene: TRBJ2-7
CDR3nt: TGTGCCAGCTCCGAGGCCGGGAAGAGGCCCTACGAGCAGTACTTC
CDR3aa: CASSEAGKRPYEQYF

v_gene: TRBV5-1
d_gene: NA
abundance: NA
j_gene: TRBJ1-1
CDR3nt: TGCGCCAGCAGCCCCGGGGGGGGACGGTCGGCTTTCTTT
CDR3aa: CASSPGGGRSAFF

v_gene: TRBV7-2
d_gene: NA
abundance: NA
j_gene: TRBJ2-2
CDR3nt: TGTGCCAGCAGCTATAGCTCCCGGGGCACCGGGGAGCTGTTTTTT
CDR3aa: CASSYSSRGTGELFF

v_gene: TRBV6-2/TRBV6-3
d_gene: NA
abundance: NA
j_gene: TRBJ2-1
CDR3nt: TGTGCCAGCAGTTCAGGGTACAATGAGCAGTTCTTC
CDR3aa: CASSSGYNEQFF

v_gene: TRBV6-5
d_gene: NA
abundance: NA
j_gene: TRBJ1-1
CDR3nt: TGTGCCAGCAGTTACTCGACGGGGCAGGGGAGAGCTGAAGCTTTCTTT
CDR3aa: CASSYSTGQGRAEAFF

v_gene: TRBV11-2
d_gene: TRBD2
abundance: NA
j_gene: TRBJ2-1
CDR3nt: TGTGCCAGCAGCTTAGAGGCTGGACTAGGCAATAATGAGCAGTTCTTC
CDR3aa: CASSLEAGLGNNEQFF

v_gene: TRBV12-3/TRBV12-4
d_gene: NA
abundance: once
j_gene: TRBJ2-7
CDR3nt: TGTGCCAGCAGTTTAGGGCGGCGCTACGAGCAGTACTTC
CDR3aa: CASSLGRRYEQYF

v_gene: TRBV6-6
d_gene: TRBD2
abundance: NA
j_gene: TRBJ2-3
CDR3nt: TGTGCCAGCAGTTACACCGGACTAGCGAGAACAGATACGCAGTATTTT
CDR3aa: CASSYTGLARTDTQYF

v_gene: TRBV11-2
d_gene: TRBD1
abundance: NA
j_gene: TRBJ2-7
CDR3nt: TGTGCCAGCAGCTCCCCCCAGGGACAGTGGTCCTACGAGCAGTACTTC
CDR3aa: CASSSPQGQWSYEQYF

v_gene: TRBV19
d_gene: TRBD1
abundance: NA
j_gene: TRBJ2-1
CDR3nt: TGTGCCAGTAGTTCACCCGACGACAGGGGGTATGAGCAGTTCTTC
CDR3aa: CASSSPDDRGYEQFF